This T cell receptor (beta chain) derives from a study of post-analysis software for immune sequencing data. Turning to the study itself: Relapsing-remitting, secondary progressive and progressive-relapsing forms of multiple sclerosis all featured among disease courses.

CDR1 is SGHRS and CDR2 is YFSETQ in the germline V gene. Trimming removed 0 bases from V and 6 bases from J; junction bases left unmatched: 10. This CDR3 spans 17 amino acids. Broader study findings: F measure grouped same-batch samples tightly together. Patients used a few TRBV segments, including TRBV5-6, TRBV5-1 and TRBV20-1, more often than controls.

Presence of unique molecular identifiers characterized the TCR beta cDNA libraries. TCRdb ran MiXCR on the PCR reads and lists one entry per CDR3 protein. The sample shows about 820,000 distinct CDR3 sequences, 53% of them seen only once. In its sample, this clonotype was seen a few times. Its matching antigen is unknown. Material for sequencing was blood. The chain links TRBV5-1 to TRBJ2-1; 9 bases agree with TRBD2. The source is a girl aged 10 to 17 with multiple sclerosis. The CDR3 DNA reads as TGCGCCAGCAGCTTGGGGGCGACTAGCGGTGTCCTCAATGAGCAGTTCTTC. It is translated as CASSLGATSGVLNEQFF.